These 4 T cell receptor beta chains were all obtained from the same sample, sequenced in a study of untreated major depressive disorder. Study outcomes and limitations: TRBV05-01 (Vbeta 5.1) usage was higher in CD4+ T cells of depressed patients than controls.

Clones were sequenced by immunoSEQ multiplex PCR, and TCRdb holds only the in-frame ones, with some missing. This sample yields under 20,000 clones, of which roughly 90% are seen a single time; 0.6% belongs to the top ten. Antigens for these TCRs are unknown. Sequences were obtained from CD4+ T cells from PBMCs. The receptor set was obtained from a woman in her forties with major depressive disorder.

The chain recombines TRBV5-4 with TRBJ2-3, with D perhaps matching TRBD1 (6 bases). Deletions cut 0 bases from V and 6 bases from J, with 14 bases between. From germline, CDR1 is SGHNT and CDR2 YYREEE (reference sequence). The CDR3 contains 15 residues. The CDR3 DNA follows: TGTGCCAGCAGCTTGGTTCAGGGGATCGGGGATACGCAGTATTTT. Translated: CASSLVQGIGDTQYF.

The J gene is TRBJ1-4, the V gene TRBV5-6, with D hard to call. Germline CDR1 SGHDT, CDR2 YYEEEE. V lost 5 bases, J lost 4 bases, and 18 bases lay in between. The CDR3 loop spans 16 amino acids. The CDR3 coding sequence is TGTGCCAGCAGTTCGTTATCTAAGGACGTTAATGAAAAACTGTTTTTT. Translated: CASSSLSKDVNEKLFF.

V is TRBV6-5 and J is TRBJ2-2; D gene unclear. Germline CDR1 and CDR2: MNHEY and SVGAGI. The CDR3 spans 16 residues. Trimming shortened V by 0 bases and J by 3 bases, and 11 bases separated the two germline ends. The CDR3 here is CASSYSMPGYTGELFF. CDR3 DNA: TGTGCCAGCAGTTACTCGATGCCCGGATACACCGGGGAGCTGTTTTTT.

The chain couples TRBV9 to TRBJ1-6; 7 bases line up with TRBD1. CDR3 length equals 18 residues. From germline, CDR1 is SGDLS and CDR2 YYNGEE. Unmatched junction bases numbered 10, after V lost 4 bases and J lost 0 bases. CDR3: CASSYSEGGSSYNSPLHF. DNA of the CDR3: TGTGCCAGCAGCTATTCCGAAGGGGGCTCCTCCTATAATTCACCCCTCCACTTT. The full variable domain, in which reference TRBV9 and TRBJ1-6 provide the parts outside the CDR3, is DSGVTQTPKHLITATGQRVTLRCSPRSGDLSVYWYQQSLDQGLQFLIQYYNGEERAKGNILERFSAQQFPDLHSELNLSSLELGDSALYFCASSYSEGGSSYNSPLHFGNGTRLTVT.